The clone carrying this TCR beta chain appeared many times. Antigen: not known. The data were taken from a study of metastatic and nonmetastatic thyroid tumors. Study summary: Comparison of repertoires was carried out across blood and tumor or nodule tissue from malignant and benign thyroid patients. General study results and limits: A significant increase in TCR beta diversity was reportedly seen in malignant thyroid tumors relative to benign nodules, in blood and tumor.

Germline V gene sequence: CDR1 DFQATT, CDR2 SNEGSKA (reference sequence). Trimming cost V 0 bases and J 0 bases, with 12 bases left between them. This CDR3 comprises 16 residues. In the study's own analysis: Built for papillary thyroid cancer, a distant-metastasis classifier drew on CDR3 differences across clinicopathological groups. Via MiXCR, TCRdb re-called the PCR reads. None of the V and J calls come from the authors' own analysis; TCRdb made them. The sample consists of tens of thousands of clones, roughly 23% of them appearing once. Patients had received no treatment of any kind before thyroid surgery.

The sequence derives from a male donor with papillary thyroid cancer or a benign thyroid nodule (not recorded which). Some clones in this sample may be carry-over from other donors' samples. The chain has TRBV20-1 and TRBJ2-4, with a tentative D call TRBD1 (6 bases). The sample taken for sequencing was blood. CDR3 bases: TGCAGTGCTAGAGAAGGGACATTTCTAGCCAAAAACATTCAGTACTTC. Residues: CSAREGTFLAKNIQYF.